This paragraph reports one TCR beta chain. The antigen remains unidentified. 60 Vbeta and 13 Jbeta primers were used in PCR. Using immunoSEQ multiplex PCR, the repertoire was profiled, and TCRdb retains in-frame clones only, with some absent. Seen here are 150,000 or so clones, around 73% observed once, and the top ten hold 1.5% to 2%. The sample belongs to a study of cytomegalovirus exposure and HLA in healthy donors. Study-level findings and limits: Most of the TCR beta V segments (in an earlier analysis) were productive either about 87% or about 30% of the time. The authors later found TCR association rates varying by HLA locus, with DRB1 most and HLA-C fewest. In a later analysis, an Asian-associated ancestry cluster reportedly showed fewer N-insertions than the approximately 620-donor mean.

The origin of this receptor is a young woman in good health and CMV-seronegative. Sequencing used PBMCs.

CDR3 coding DNA: TGTGCCAGCAGCGTTAGCGGAGCCCCAGGTACGCAGTATTTT. The encoded protein is CASSVSGAPGTQYF. This chain links TRBV9 with TRBJ2-3; TRBD2 might be the D (6 bases). The CDR3 is 14 amino acids. The V and J ends lost 2 bases and 8 bases respectively, with 15 bases between them. CDR1 is SGDLS and CDR2 is YYNGEE in the germline V gene.